Listed below are T cell receptor beta chains from one sample, sequenced in a study of regulatory T cells in long-lasting Graves disease. TCRdb reprocessed the multiplex PCR reads with MiXCR, giving one entry per CDR3 protein. Among about 460,000 distinct CDR3 sequences, around a fifth were seen once, and the ten largest hold roughly 14%. Sequencing was performed on peripheral blood mononuclear cells (PBMCs), taken when the disease was refractory, from a patient treated with antithyroid drugs. All receptors derive from a female donor with Graves disease. Both conserved end residues are part of each CDR3. Fields, in order: J gene, clone size, V gene, D gene, CDR3 DNA, CDR3 protein. D genes are given only for firm matches. Expanded clones get a size class; other rows say once, few or many, or leave the size out.

j_call: TRBJ1-2; clone_size: -; v_call: TRBV19; d_call: TRBD1; cdr3_nt: TGTGCCAGTAGTATTGGTGGAGGGGGCGGCGATGGCTACACCTTC; cdr3_aa: CASSIGGGGGDGYTF
j_call: TRBJ2-5; clone_size: few; v_call: TRBV9; d_call: -; cdr3_nt: TGTGCCAGCAGCGACGTGGGGGCCACCCAAGAGACCCAGTACTTC; cdr3_aa: CASSDVGATQETQYF
j_call: TRBJ2-7; clone_size: -; v_call: TRBV3-1; d_call: -; cdr3_nt: TGTGCCAGCAGCCAAGTCGGCAGTTCCTACGAGCAGTACTTC; cdr3_aa: CASSQVGSSYEQYF
j_call: TRBJ1-3; clone_size: many; v_call: TRBV12-3/TRBV12-4; d_call: -; cdr3_nt: TGTGCCAGCAGCCCTGACAGGAGCTCTGGAAACACCATATATTTT; cdr3_aa: CASSPDRSSGNTIYF
j_call: TRBJ2-7; clone_size: -; v_call: TRBV12-3/TRBV12-4; d_call: TRBD1; cdr3_nt: TGTGCCAGCAGCGCTGACCGGGACAGGGCCTACGAGCAGTACTTC; cdr3_aa: CASSADRDRAYEQYF
j_call: TRBJ2-5; clone_size: few; v_call: TRBV9; d_call: -; cdr3_nt: TGTGCCAGCAGCGTAGGTGACAGACAAGAGACCCAGTACTTC; cdr3_aa: CASSVGDRQETQYF
j_call: TRBJ2-7; clone_size: few; v_call: TRBV20-1; d_call: -; cdr3_nt: TGCAGTGCTTTAAGCGGCGAGAGCTCCTACGAGCAGTACTTC; cdr3_aa: CSALSGESSYEQYF
j_call: TRBJ2-3; clone_size: -; v_call: TRBV7-3; d_call: -; cdr3_nt: TGTGCCAGCAGCATGACCTTGGTAGATACGCAGTATTTT; cdr3_aa: CASSMTLVDTQYF
j_call: TRBJ2-7; clone_size: few; v_call: TRBV5-1; d_call: TRBD1; cdr3_nt: TGCGCCACGACAGAAGGGACAGGCTACGAGCAGTACTTC; cdr3_aa: CATTEGTGYEQYF
j_call: TRBJ1-6; clone_size: -; v_call: TRBV19; d_call: -; cdr3_nt: TGTGCCAGTAGCCGAAGATTGAGCCCCTGGTTGGATTCACCCCTCCACTTT; cdr3_aa: CASSRRLSPWLDSPLHF
j_call: TRBJ1-2; clone_size: -; v_call: TRBV4-1; d_call: -; cdr3_nt: TGCGCCAGCAGCGGGAACGGGGGCTACACCTTC; cdr3_aa: CASSGNGGYTF
j_call: TRBJ1-2; clone_size: many; v_call: TRBV6-1; d_call: TRBD1; cdr3_nt: TGTGCCAGCAGTGAAGGACAGGGCTATGGCTACACCTTC; cdr3_aa: CASSEGQGYGYTF
j_call: TRBJ2-2; clone_size: many; v_call: TRBV10-3; d_call: -; cdr3_nt: TGTGCCATCAGTGCCCCTGGCAGTGCGAACACCGGGGAGCTGTTTTTT; cdr3_aa: CAISAPGSANTGELFF
j_call: TRBJ2-7; clone_size: few; v_call: TRBV19; d_call: -; cdr3_nt: TGTGCCAGTAGACGGAGGGGGGACACGAGCTCCTACGAGCAGTACTTC; cdr3_aa: CASRRRGDTSSYEQYF
j_call: TRBJ1-1; clone_size: -; v_call: TRBV20-1; d_call: -; cdr3_nt: TGCAGTGCTAGAGGGTTCGTTGAGTTTGAAGCTTTCTTT; cdr3_aa: CSARGFVEFEAFF
j_call: TRBJ1-4; clone_size: -; v_call: TRBV7-2; d_call: -; cdr3_nt: TGTGCCAGCAAAAATAGAGGTCTCAGTGAAAAACTGTTTTTT; cdr3_aa: CASKNRGLSEKLFF
j_call: TRBJ1-2; clone_size: many; v_call: TRBV28; d_call: -; cdr3_nt: TGTGCCAGCAGCTTAAGCGGAGACTATGGCTACACCTTC; cdr3_aa: CASSLSGDYGYTF